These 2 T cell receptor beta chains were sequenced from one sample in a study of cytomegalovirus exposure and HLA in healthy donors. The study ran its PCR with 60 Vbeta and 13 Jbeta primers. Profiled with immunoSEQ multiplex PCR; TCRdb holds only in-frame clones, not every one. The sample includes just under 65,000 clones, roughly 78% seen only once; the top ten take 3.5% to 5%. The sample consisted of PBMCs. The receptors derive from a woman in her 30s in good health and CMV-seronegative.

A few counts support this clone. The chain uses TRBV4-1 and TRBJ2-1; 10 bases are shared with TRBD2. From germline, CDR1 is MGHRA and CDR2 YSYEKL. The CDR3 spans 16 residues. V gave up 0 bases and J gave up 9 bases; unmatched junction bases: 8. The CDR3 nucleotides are TGCGCCAGCAGCCAAGACTACAGCGGGAGGGCCGTTGAGCAGTTCTTC. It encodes CASSQDYSGRAVEQFF.

The CDR3 protein is CASSQGTSGSAGANVLTF. The CDR3 region has the DNA TGCGCCAGCAGCCAAGGGACTAGCGGGAGTGCTGGGGCCAACGTCCTGACTTTC. The chain joins TRBV4-1 to TRBJ2-6, with TRBD2 matching 13 bases. The CDR3 spans 18 residues. Germline lookup yields CDR1 MGHRA and CDR2 YSYEKL. V was clipped by 1 base and J by 2 bases; unmatched bases: 2.